The 5 T cell receptor beta chains listed next were all sequenced from one sample in a study of cytotoxic CD8 clonotypes in ibrutinib-treated CLL. TCRdb keeps only in-frame clones here, not all; method: immunoSEQ multiplex PCR. The sample yields a few hundred thousand clones, roughly 71% seen once. Sample: PBMCs, taken after 36 months of ibrutinib treatment. These receptors originate from a human donor with chronic lymphocytic leukemia.

The chain links TRBV10-2 to TRBJ1-1, with TRBD1 matching 7 bases. After removal of 6 bases from V and 6 bases from J, the junction contained 13 bases not matched to a gene. Germline lookup yields CDR1 WSHSY and CDR2 SAAADI. The CDR3 covers 15 residues. For the CDR3, the DNA is TGCGCCAGCAGAGAGACAGGGAGGAACGGCGCTGAAGCTTTCTTT. It translates to CASRETGRNGAEAFF.

The chain recombines TRBV5-4 with TRBJ2-5, with 10 bases lining up with TRBD1. From germline, CDR1 is SGHNT and CDR2 YYREEE (reference sequence). This CDR3 is 15 amino acids long. The V gene end was trimmed by 4 bases and the J gene end by 4 bases; junction bases not matched to a gene: 7. CDR3 amino acids: CASSGTGDPPETQYF. Here the CDR3 DNA reads TGTGCCAGCAGCGGGACAGGGGACCCCCCAGAGACCCAGTACTTC.

CDR3 bases: TGTGCCAGCAACGAGGTTGGGAGCAATCAGCCCCAGCATTTT. As protein: CASNEVGSNQPQHF. V is TRBV6-6 and J is TRBJ1-5, with no clear D. CDR3 length: 14 amino acids. The germline CDR1 and CDR2 sequences are MNHNY and SVGAGI (reference sequence). Trimming cost V 7 bases and J 1 base, with 11 bases left between them.

The chain carries TRBV7-6 and TRBJ2-1; the match to TRBD2 covers 12 bases. Germline V gives CDR1 SGHVS, CDR2 FNYEAQ. V was clipped by 4 bases and J by 9 bases; unmatched bases: 4. CDR3 length: 14 residues. The CDR3 region has the DNA TGTGCCAGCAGCTCCCGACTAGCGGGAGCTGAGCAGTTCTTC. Protein sequence: CASSSRLAGAEQFF.

The chain has TRBV29-1 and TRBJ2-2, with 11 nucleotides matching TRBD1. The germline gives CDR1 SQVTM, CDR2 ANQGSEA. Trimming cost V 4 bases and J 7 bases; bases outside gene matches: 5. The CDR3 has 14 amino acids. The CDR3 DNA reads TGCAGCGTTGTGGACAGGGGGCTCGGCGGGGAGCTGTTTTTT. Translating it yields CSVVDRGLGGELFF.